This entry describes one T cell receptor (beta chain). Its antigen is still unknown. This sample is drawn from a study of shared clonotypes between healthy human individuals. For the study at large: The study used three CD4 naive, three CD4 memory, two CD8 naive and one CD8 memory plate per donor.

Study results and caveats: The sharing of 4.5% to 6.5% of naive CD4 clonotypes was seen across a few donors.

Authors' processing steps: ImmunoSEQ gave junction-only sequences without quality scores, so filtering differed. Sequenced by immunoSEQ multiplex PCR; TCRdb stores in-frame clones only, minus some. Clone size and V and J calls were adopted from that table, with D and trimming inferred from the DNA. The sample contains 2,100,000 or so clones, approximately 95% of which appear only once. Germline lookup yields CDR1 SGHNT and CDR2 YYREEE (reference sequence). Between the trimmed V and J ends, which lost 0 bases and 7 bases, there was a span of 8 bases. The CDR3 contains 14 residues. This TCR was sampled from a man aged 18 to 29 in good health. Sequencing was performed on naive CD4+ T cells sorted from blood. Subset indicated: CD45RA+ positively selected. The chain has TRBV5-4 and TRBJ1-6; no clear D. The chain's CDR3 is CASSLETGNSPLHF. In DNA, the CDR3 is TGTGCCAGCAGCTTGGAGACTGGGAATTCACCCCTCCACTTT.